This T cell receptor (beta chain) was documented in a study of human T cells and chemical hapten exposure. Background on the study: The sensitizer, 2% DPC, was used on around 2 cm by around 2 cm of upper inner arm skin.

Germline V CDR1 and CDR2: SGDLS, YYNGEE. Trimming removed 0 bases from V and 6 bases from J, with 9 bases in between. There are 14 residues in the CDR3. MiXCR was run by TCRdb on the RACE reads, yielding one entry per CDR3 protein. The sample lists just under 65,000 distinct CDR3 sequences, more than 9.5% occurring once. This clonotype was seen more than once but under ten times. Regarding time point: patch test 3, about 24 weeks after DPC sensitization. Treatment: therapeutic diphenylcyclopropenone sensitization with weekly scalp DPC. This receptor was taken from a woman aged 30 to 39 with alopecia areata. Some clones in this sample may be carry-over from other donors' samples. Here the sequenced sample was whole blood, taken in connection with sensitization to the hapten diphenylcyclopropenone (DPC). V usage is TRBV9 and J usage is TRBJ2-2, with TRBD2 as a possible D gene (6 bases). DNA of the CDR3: TGTGCCAGCAGCGTAGCTACTAGCCCCGGGGAGCTGTTTTTT. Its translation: CASSVATSPGELFF.